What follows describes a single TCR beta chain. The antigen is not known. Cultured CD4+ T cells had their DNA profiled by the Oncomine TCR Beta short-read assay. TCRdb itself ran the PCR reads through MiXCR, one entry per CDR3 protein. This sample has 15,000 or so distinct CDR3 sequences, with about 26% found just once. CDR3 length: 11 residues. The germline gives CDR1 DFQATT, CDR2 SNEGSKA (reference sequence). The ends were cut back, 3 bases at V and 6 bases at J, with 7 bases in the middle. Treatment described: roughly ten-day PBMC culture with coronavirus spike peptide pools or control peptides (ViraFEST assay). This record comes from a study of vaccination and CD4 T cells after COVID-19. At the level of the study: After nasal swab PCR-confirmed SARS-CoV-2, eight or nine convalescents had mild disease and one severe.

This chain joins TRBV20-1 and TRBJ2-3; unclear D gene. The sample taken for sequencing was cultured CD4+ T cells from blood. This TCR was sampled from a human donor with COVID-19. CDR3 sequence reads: CSASLWDTQYF. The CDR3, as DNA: TGCAGTGCTAGTCTATGGGATACGCAGTATTTT.